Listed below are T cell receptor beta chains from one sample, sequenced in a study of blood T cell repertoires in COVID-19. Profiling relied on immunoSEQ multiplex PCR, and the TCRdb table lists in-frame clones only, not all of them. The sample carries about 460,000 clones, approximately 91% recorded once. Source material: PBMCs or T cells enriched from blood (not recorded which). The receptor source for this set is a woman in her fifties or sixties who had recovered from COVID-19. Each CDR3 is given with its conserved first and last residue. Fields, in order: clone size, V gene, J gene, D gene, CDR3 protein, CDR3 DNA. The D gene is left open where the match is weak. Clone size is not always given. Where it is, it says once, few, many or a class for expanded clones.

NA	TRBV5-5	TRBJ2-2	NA	CASSLSGQSNGELFF	TGTGCCAGCAGCTTGTCCGGACAGTCGAACGGGGAGCTGTTTTTT
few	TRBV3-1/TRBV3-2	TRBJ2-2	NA	CASSQGQNTGELFF	TGTGCCAGCAGCCAAGGGCAGAACACCGGGGAGCTGTTTTTT
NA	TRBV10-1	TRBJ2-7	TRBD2	CASSEGTAGGYEQYF	TGCGCCAGCAGTGAGGGAACAGCGGGGGGGTACGAGCAGTACTTC
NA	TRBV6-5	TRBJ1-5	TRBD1	CASSQGQGYNQPQHF	TGTGCCAGCAGTCAGGGACAGGGGTACAATCAGCCCCAGCATTTT
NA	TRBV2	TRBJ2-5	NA	CASTEGWAGVGETQYF	TGTGCCAGCACCGAAGGGTGGGCAGGGGTAGGAGAGACCCAGTACTTC
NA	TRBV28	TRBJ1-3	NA	CASTRRGTGNTIYF	TGTGCCAGCACCAGGCGGGGTACTGGAAACACCATATATTTT
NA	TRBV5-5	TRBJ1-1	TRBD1	CASSLAGQVNTEAFF	TGTGCCAGCAGCTTGGCGGGACAGGTGAACACTGAAGCTTTCTTT
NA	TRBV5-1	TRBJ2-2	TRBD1	CASSPQGSTGELFF	TGCGCCAGCAGTCCACAGGGGAGTACCGGGGAGCTGTTTTTT
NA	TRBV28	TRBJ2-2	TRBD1	CASRAGTGYTGELFF	TGTGCCAGCAGGGCCGGGACAGGGTACACCGGGGAGCTGTTTTTT
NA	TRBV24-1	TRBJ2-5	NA	CATSEEGARGETQYF	TGTGCCACCAGTGAGGAGGGGGCGCGGGGAGAGACCCAGTACTTC
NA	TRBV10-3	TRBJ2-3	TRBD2	CAISGLGTINTDTQYF	TGTGCCATCAGCGGACTCGGGACTATCAACACAGATACGCAGTATTTT
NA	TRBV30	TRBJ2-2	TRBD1	CAWVRDSINTGELFF	TGTGCCTGGGTCCGGGACAGTATAAACACCGGGGAGCTGTTTTTT
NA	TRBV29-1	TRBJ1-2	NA	CSVEIGGGVGKANYGYTF	TGCAGCGTTGAAATCGGCGGGGGGGTCGGCAAAGCTAACTATGGCTACACCTTC
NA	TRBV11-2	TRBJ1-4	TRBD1	CASSLGGTGTKKLFF	TGTGCCAGCAGCTTAGGTGGGACAGGGACGAAAAAACTGTTTTTT
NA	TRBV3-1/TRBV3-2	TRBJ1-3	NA	CASSQAGAGNTIYF	TGTGCCAGCAGCCAAGCGGGGGCTGGAAACACCATATATTTT
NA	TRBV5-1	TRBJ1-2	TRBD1	CASSWGTGGRANYGYTF	TGCGCCAGCAGCTGGGGGACAGGGGGCAGAGCTAACTATGGCTACACCTTC
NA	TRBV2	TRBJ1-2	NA	CASPGDNYGYTF	TGTGCCAGCCCGGGGGATAACTATGGCTACACCTTC
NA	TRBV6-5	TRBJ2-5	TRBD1	CASRGTGVQETQYF	TGTGCCAGCAGGGGGACAGGGGTCCAAGAGACCCAGTACTTC
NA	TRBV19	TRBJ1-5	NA	CASTARGGTGQPQHF	TGTGCCAGTACCGCACGGGGAGGGACTGGTCAGCCCCAGCATTTT
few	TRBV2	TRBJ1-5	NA	CASSEWGADNQPQHF	TGTGCCAGCAGCGAGTGGGGCGCGGACAATCAGCCCCAGCATTTT
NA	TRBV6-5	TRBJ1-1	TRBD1	CASSNRGLNTEAFF	TGTGCCAGCAGTAACAGGGGGCTGAACACTGAAGCTTTCTTT
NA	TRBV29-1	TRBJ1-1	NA	CSVAGAPMNTEAFF	TGCAGCGTCGCAGGGGCCCCCATGAACACTGAAGCTTTCTTT
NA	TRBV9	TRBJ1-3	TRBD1	CASSVGAGGSGNTIYF	TGTGCCAGCAGCGTAGGGGCAGGGGGCTCTGGAAACACCATATATTTT
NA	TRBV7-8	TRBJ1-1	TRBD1	CASSLGERGGLVEAFF	TGTGCCAGCAGCTTGGGGGAGCGAGGGGGCCTAGTTGAAGCTTTCTTT
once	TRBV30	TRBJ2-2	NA	CAWSDRVGGAHNTGELFF	TGTGCCTGGAGTGACCGAGTCGGCGGGGCCCACAACACCGGGGAGCTGTTTTTT
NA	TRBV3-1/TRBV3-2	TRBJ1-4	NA	CASSPTGTRYEKLFF	TGTGCCAGCAGCCCGACCGGGACACGGTATGAAAAACTGTTTTTT
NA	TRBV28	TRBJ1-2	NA	CASRGGGRYGYTF	TGTGCCAGCAGGGGAGGGGGGCGCTATGGCTACACCTTC
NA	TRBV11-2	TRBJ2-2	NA	CASRTIRGRGTGELFF	TGTGCCAGCAGAACCATCAGGGGTAGGGGCACCGGGGAGCTGTTTTTT
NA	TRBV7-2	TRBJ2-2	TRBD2	CASSSGLDGGELFF	TGTGCCAGCAGCTCTGGACTAGATGGCGGGGAGCTGTTTTTT
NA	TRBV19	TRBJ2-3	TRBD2	CAGLLAGATDTQYF	TGTGCCGGCCTACTAGCGGGGGCCACTGATACGCAGTATTTT
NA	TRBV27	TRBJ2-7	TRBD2	CASSFVGLAGGQTYEQYF	TGTGCCAGCAGTTTCGTGGGACTAGCGGGGGGGCAAACATACGAGCAGTACTTC
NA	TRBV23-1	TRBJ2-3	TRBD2	CASSQSRGAGTDTQYF	TGCGCCAGCAGTCAATCGCGGGGGGCGGGGACAGATACGCAGTATTTT
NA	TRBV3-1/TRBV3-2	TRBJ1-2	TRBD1	CASGQGTSYGYTF	TGTGCCAGCGGACAGGGAACTTCCTATGGCTACACCTTC
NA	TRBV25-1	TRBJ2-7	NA	CASRDTEYEQYF	TGTGCCAGCAGGGATACAGAGTACGAGCAGTACTTC